This is a list of T cell receptor beta chains from one sample in a study of graft-versus-host responses after intestinal transplantation. Profiling relied on immunoSEQ multiplex PCR, and the TCRdb table lists in-frame clones only, not all of them. This table holds 35,000 to 45,000 clones, just under 90% found once. The material sequenced was PBMCs, taken 260 to 270 days after transplant. The receptor source for this set is a human patient who received an intestinal transplant, so some T cells may come from the graft donor. CDR3s include the opening cysteine and the closing phenylalanine or tryptophan. Fields, in order: D gene, J gene, V gene, clone size, CDR3 DNA, CDR3 protein. D genes are given only for firm matches. For some rows the clone size is stated as once, few or many, or as a class when expanded; others skip it.

>.|TRBJ1-1|TRBV27|few
TGTGCCAGCAAGTGGCACATGAACACTGAAGCTTTCTTT
CASKWHMNTEAFF
>.|TRBJ1-3|TRBV2|once
TGTGCCAGCAGTGGACAGGTCCCCACTGGAAACACCATATATTTT
CASSGQVPTGNTIYF
>.|TRBJ2-3|TRBV5-1|.
TGCGCCAGCAGCTTTCGACGGGGAGATACGCAGTATTTT
CASSFRRGDTQYF
>TRBD2|TRBJ2-3|TRBV9|.
TGTGCCAGCAGCGTAGGGAGCGGGGGTAGCACAGATACGCAGTATTTT
CASSVGSGGSTDTQYF
>.|TRBJ2-1|TRBV5-4|.
TGTGCCAGCAGCTTGGATCTGCAGTTTGACATCCACAATGAGCAGTTCTTC
CASSLDLQFDIHNEQFF
>TRBD2|TRBJ2-5|TRBV18|.
TGTGCCAGCTCACCCCTAGCGGGGGTAGAGACCCAGTACTTC
CASSPLAGVETQYF
>.|TRBJ1-3|TRBV21-1|few
TGTGCCAGCAGCAAAGATAACAACCAGTTTAAGAGCTCTGGAAACACCATATATTTT
CASSKDNNQFKSSGNTIYF
>.|TRBJ2-7|TRBV4-1|.
TGCGCCAGCAGCCAAGATAGGGTCCCAGGGCCCTCTACGGGAGAGCAGTACTTC
CASSQDRVPGPSTGEQYF
>TRBD2|TRBJ2-1|TRBV10-3|.
TGTGCCATCAGTATCGGACTAGCGGGCAATGAGCAGTTCTTC
CAISIGLAGNEQFF
>TRBD1|TRBJ1-2|TRBV10-1|.
TGCGCCAGCAGTTCGACAGGGTATGGCTACACCTTC
CASSSTGYGYTF
>.|TRBJ1-6|TRBV5-1|.
TGCGCCAGCAGCTTGGGAGAGGACACTCTCATTGGGTATAATTCACCCCTCCACTTT
CASSLGEDTLIGYNSPLHF
>TRBD2|TRBJ2-1|TRBV7-2|.
TGTGCCAGCAGCTCTGGACTAGCAGGTGAGCAGTTCTTC
CASSSGLAGEQFF
>TRBD1|TRBJ2-7|TRBV13|.
TGTGCCAGCAGGGACAGGAGCTCCTACGAGCAGTACTTC
CASRDRSSYEQYF
>.|TRBJ1-1|TRBV9|.
TGTGCCAGCAGCGTAGACGGGGCAGCAGAAGCTTTCTTT
CASSVDGAAEAFF
>.|TRBJ2-2|TRBV19|.
TGTGCCAGTAGTAGGGGCGCTACCGGGGAGCTGTTTTTT
CASSRGATGELFF
>.|TRBJ1-6|TRBV9|.
TGTGCCAGCACCACTGAGGGCCTGAATTCACCCCTCCACTTT
CASTTEGLNSPLHF
>.|TRBJ1-1|TRBV7-9|.
TGTGCCAGCAGCTCGCGACCGGTGGTTACTGAAGCTTTCTTT
CASSSRPVVTEAFF
>.|TRBJ2-3|TRBV9|.
TGTGCCAGTAGCGGACAGTTCACAGATACGCAGTATTTT
CASSGQFTDTQYF
>.|TRBJ1-1|TRBV4-1|.
TGCGCCAGCAGCCAAGATTCCCTGGCGGGGACTGAAGCTTTCTTT
CASSQDSLAGTEAFF
>.|TRBJ2-1|TRBV4-1|.
TGCGCCGGCTCCAGGGTGGTAGGGGACAATGAGCAGTTCTTC
CAGSRVVGDNEQFF
>.|TRBJ1-6|TRBV19|.
TGTGCCAGTTTTCCCGGGGGTTCACCCCTCCACTTT
CASFPGGSPLHF
>.|TRBJ2-1|TRBV11-3|once
TGTGCCAGCAGCTTACGGGACGGAACTTACAATGAGCAGTTCTTC
CASSLRDGTYNEQFF